This TCR beta chain was retrieved from a study of control samples from healthy donors and cancer patients. Using immunoSEQ multiplex PCR, the repertoire was profiled, and TCRdb retains in-frame clones only, with some absent. The data show some 160,000 clones, with under 90% seen just once and around 4.7% held by the top ten. Trimming removed 7 bases from V and 4 bases from J, with 15 bases in between. The CDR3 covers 13 residues. Per the germline V gene, CDR1 is SGHRS and CDR2 is YFSETQ. This receptor was identified in a young man in good health. The chain has TRBV5-1 and TRBJ2-7; D possibly matches TRBD1 or TRBD2 (5 bases each). The sequencing input was blood. CDR3 coding DNA: TGCGCCAGCTCGCTGGGGGACGGATACGAGCAGTACTTC. This sequence encodes CASSLGDGYEQYF.